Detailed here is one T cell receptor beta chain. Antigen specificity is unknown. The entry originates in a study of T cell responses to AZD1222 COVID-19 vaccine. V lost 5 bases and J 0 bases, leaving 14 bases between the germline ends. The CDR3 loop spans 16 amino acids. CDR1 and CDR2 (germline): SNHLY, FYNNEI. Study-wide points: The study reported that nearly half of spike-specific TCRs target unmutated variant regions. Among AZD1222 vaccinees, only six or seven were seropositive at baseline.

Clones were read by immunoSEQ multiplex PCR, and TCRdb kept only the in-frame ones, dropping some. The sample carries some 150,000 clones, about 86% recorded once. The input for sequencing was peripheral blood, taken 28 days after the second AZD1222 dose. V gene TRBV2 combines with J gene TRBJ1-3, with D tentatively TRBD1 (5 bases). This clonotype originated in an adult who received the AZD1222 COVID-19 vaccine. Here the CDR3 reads CASSRGPSASGNTIYF. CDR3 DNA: TGTGCCAGCAGTAGGGGACCGTCCGCCTCTGGAAACACCATATATTTT.